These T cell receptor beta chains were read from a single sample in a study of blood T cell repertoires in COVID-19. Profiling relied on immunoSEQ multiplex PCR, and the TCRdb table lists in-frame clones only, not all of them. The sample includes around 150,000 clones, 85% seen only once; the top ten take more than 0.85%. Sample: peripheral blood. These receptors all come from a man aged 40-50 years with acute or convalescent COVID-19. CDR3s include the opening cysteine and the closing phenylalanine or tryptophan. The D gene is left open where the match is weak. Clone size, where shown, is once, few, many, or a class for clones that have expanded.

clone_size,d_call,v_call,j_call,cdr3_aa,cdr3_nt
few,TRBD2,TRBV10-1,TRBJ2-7,CASSRAGVAAEQYF,TGCGCCAGCAGCCGAGCGGGGGTGGCCGCGGAGCAGTACTTC
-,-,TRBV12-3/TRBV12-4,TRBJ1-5,CASSPRRQPQHF,TGTGCCAGCAGTCCCCGGAGGCAGCCCCAGCATTTT
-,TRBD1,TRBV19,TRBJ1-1,CASSIWDREKAFF,TGTGCCAGTAGTATCTGGGACAGGGAAAAAGCTTTCTTT
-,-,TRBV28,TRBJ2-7,CASNPDGGWYEQYF,TGTGCCAGCAACCCTGACGGGGGATGGTACGAGCAGTACTTC
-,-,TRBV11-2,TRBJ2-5,CASSLVGGETQYF,TGTGCCAGCAGCTTAGTAGGGGGAGAGACCCAGTACTTC
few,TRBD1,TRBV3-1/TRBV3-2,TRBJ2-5,CASSLRTGTATQETQYF,TGTGCCAGCAGCCTCCGCACCGGGACAGCCACCCAAGAGACCCAGTACTTC
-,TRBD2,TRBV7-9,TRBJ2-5,CASRLAGGPETQYF,TGTGCCAGCAGACTAGCGGGGGGGCCGGAGACCCAGTACTTC
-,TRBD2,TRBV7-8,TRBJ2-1,CASSRRPRTRQYNEQFF,TGTGCCAGCAGCCGACGGCCGAGGACTAGGCAATACAATGAGCAGTTCTTC
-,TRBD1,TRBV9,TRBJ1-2,CASSPGTGVYASPQGYTF,TGTGCCAGCAGCCCCGGGACAGGGGTTTACGCCTCTCCCCAGGGCTACACCTTC
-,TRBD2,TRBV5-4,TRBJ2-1,CASSSGTSPYNEQFF,TGTGCCAGCAGCTCAGGGACTAGCCCCTACAATGAGCAGTTCTTC
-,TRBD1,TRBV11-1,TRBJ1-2,CASSQNGQASYGYTF,TGTGCCAGCAGCCAGAACGGACAGGCTTCCTATGGCTACACCTTC
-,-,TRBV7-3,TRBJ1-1,CASSLQAGSTEAFF,TGTGCCAGCAGCTTACAGGCCGGGAGCACTGAAGCTTTCTTT
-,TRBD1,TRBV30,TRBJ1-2,CALEGVDRAGGYTF,TGTGCCTTGGAAGGGGTGGACAGGGCTGGCGGCTACACCTTC
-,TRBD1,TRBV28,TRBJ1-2,CASSALGTGAGYGYTF,TGTGCCAGCAGTGCCCTCGGGACAGGGGCCGGGTATGGCTACACCTTC
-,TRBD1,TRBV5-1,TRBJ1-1,CASRAGGSNTEAFF,TGCGCCAGCAGAGCAGGGGGTTCGAACACTGAAGCTTTCTTT